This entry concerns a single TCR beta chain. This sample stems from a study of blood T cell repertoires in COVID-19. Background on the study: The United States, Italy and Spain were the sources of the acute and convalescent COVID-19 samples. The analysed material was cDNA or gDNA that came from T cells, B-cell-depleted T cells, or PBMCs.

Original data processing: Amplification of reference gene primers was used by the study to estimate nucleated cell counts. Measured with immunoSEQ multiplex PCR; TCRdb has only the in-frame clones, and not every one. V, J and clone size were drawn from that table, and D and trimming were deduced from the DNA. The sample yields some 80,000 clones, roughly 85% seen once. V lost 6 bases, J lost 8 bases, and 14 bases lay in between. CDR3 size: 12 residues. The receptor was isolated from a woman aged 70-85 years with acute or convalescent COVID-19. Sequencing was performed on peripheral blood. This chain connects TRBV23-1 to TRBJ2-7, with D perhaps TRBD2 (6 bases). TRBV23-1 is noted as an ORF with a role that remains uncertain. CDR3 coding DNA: TGCGCCAGCAGGGACCGGGGGATTCAGCAGTACTTC. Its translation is CASRDRGIQQYF.